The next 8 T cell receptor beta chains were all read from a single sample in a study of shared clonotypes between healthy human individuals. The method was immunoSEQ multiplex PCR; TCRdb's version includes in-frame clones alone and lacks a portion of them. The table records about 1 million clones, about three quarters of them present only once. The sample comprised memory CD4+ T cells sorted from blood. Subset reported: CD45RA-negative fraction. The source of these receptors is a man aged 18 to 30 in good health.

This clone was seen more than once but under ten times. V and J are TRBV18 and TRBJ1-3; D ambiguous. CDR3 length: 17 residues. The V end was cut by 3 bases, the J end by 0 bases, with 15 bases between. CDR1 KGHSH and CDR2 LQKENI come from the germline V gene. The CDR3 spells CASSPSTYANSGNTIYF. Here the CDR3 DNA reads TGTGCCAGCTCACCGTCGACATATGCAAACTCTGGAAACACCATATATTTT. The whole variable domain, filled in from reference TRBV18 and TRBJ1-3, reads NAGVMQNPRHLVRRRGQEARLRCSPMKGHSHVYWYRQLPEEGLKFMVYLQKENIIDESGMPKERFSAEFPKEGPSILRIQQVVRGDSAAYFCASSPSTYANSGNTIYFGEGSWLTVV.

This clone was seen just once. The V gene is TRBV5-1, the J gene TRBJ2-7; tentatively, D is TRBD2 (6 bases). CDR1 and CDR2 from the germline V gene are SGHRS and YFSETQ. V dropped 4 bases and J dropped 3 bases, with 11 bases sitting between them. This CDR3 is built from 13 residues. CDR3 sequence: CASSAPAGYEQYF. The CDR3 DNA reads TGCGCCAGCAGCGCCCCAGCGGGCTACGAGCAGTACTTC.

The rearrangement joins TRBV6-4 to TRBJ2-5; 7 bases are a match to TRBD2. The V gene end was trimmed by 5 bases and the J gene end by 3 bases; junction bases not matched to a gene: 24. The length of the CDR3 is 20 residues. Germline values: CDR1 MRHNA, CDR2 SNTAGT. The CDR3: CASSTPEGPKTSRRKETQYF. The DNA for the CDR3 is TGTGCCAGCAGTACCCCGGAAGGGCCAAAGACTAGCCGTCGTAAAGAGACCCAGTACTTC.

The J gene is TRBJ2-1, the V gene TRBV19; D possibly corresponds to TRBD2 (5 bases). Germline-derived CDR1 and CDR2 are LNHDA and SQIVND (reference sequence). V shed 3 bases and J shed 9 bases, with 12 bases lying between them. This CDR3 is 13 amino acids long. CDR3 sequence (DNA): TGTGCCAGTAGTATTATATCGGGATTTGAGCAGTTCTTC. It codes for CASSIISGFEQFF.

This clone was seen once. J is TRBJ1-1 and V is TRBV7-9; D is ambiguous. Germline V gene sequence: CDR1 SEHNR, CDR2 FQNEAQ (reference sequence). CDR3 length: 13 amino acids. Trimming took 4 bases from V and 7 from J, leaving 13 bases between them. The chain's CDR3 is CASSSRTEGEAFF. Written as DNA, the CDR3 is TGTGCCAGCAGCTCCCGGACGGAGGGTGAAGCTTTCTTT.

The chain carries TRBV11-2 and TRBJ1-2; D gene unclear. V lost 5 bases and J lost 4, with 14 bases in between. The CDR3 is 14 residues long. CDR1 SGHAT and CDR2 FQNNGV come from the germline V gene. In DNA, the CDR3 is TGTGCCAGCAGCCCCGCAACGGGAACCTATGGCTACACCTTC. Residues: CASSPATGTYGYTF. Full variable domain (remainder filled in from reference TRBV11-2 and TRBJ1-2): EAGVAQSPRYKIIEKRQSVAFWCNPISGHATLYWYQQILGQGPKLLIQFQNNGVVDDSQLPKDRFSAERLKGVDSTLKIQPAKLEDSAVYLCASSPATGTYGYTFGSGTRLTVV.

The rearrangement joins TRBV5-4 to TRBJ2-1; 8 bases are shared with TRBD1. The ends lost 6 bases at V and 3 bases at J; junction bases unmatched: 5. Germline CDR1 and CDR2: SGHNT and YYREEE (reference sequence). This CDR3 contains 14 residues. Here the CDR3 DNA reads TGTGCCAGCAACCCGGGACAGGACTACAATGAGCAGTTCTTC. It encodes CASNPGQDYNEQFF.

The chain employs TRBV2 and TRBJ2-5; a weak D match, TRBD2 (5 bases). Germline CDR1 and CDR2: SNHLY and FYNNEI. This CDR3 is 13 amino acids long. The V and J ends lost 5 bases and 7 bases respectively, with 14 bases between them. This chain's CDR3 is CASSSDGSGTQYF. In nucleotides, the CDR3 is TGTGCCAGCAGTTCGGACGGCAGCGGGACCCAGTACTTC.